This T cell receptor (beta chain) was observed in a study of read filtering for tumor transcriptome and immune sequencing. On the study more broadly: After DNase treatment, RNA was made into whole-transcriptome libraries.

Overall study results and limits: IR-seq captured clonotypes deeper and more reliably than RNA-seq.

This clonotype was detected many times. Its antigen is as yet unknown. This library used roughly 0.4 ug RNA and molecular barcoded adaptors spanning alpha/delta and beta/gamma chains. TCRdb recomputed calls from the reads with MiXCR, one row per CDR3 protein. In the table there are tens of thousands of distinct CDR3 sequences, approximately 18% of which are singletons. This clonotype originated in a donor at least 40 years old with multiple myeloma. Sequencing was performed on a population of CD138-negative cells sorted from bone marrow.

The CDR3 region is CASKRTSGGTDTQYF. The CDR3 nucleotides read TGTGCCAGCAAACGAACTAGCGGGGGCACAGATACGCAGTATTTT. The chain joins TRBV6-1 to TRBJ2-3; TRBD2 matches 10 bases. J was trimmed by 1 base and V by 7 bases; bases with no gene match: 5. Per germline, CDR1 MNHNS and CDR2 SASEGT. The CDR3 sequence is 15 residues long.